The following is a TCR beta chain sequence with its context. Its antigen is as yet unknown. The data originate from a study of CD8 T cells in Susac syndrome. Whole-study findings and limits: Clonal expansion of Susac CD8+ cells peaked in TEMRA cells, and it also peaked in active patients. A handful of Susac-specific public clones appeared in CD8+ TEMRA repertoires, and roughly 15 in total CD8+ repertoires.

This CDR3 region has 16 residues. The ends lost 4 bases at V and 0 bases at J; junction bases unmatched: 3. Germline V gene data show CDR1 as SGHVS and CDR2 as FNYEAQ. Sequencing of TCR beta, carried out with a high-throughput approach, was applied to CD8+ and CD4+ T cells from the blood. RNA in amounts of roughly 0.5 to 1 ug was reverse transcribed with random hexamers. Amplification of TCR beta CDR3 spanned 54 Vbeta and 13 Jbeta via immunoSEQ multiplex PCR. One entry per CDR3 protein results from TCRdb running MiXCR on the immunoSEQ multiplex PCR reads. The table has more than 70,000 distinct CDR3 sequences, less than 95% seen once; the top ten hold 0.4% to 0.55%.

The V gene is TRBV7-6, the J gene TRBJ2-7, with TRBD2 matching over 13 bases. Sequences were obtained from CD8+ T cells from PBMCs. This receptor was taken from a human donor with Susac syndrome. The CDR3 sequence: CASSSGLAGSSYEQYF. The DNA for the CDR3 is TGTGCCAGCAGCTCGGGACTAGCGGGGAGCTCCTACGAGCAGTACTTC.